A selection of T cell receptor beta chains follows, all from one sample in a study of T cell responses to AZD1222 COVID-19 vaccine. Method: immunoSEQ multiplex PCR; TCRdb's copy keeps in-frame clones and lacks some. Here the sample spans roughly 30,000 clones, just under 80% being singletons. Sample: peripheral blood, taken on day 0 of AZD1222 vaccination. The source is an adult in good health. Each CDR3 is given with its conserved first and last residue. D genes are given only for firm matches. Clone size is given for some rows only: seen once, a few or many times, or a class if the clone is expanded.

-,TRBJ2-3,TRBD2,TRBV2,CASRASGNTDTQYF,TGTGCCAGCAGGGCTAGCGGTAACACAGATACGCAGTATTTT
few,TRBJ2-5,TRBD1,TRBV4-1,CASSQMTGWKTQYF,TGCGCCAGCAGCCAAATGACAGGGTGGAAGACCCAGTACTTC
-,TRBJ1-2,-,TRBV4-1,CASSQGVRIDYGYTF,TGCGCCAGCAGCCAAGGAGTTAGGATTGACTATGGCTACACCTTC
once,TRBJ2-3,-,TRBV7-2,CASSSNRASPTDTQYF,TGTGCCAGCAGCTCTAACCGAGCTAGTCCCACAGATACGCAGTATTTT
-,TRBJ1-1,-,TRBV19,CASSIDTVSEAFF,TGTGCCAGTAGTATAGATACGGTATCTGAAGCTTTCTTT
few,TRBJ2-5,-,TRBV11-2,CASSGRWGIRAQETQYF,TGTGCCAGCAGCGGCCGCTGGGGTATCAGGGCTCAAGAGACCCAGTACTTC
-,TRBJ1-5,-,TRBV16,CASSQSLRGRDGDQPQHF,TGTGCCAGCAGCCAATCACTCAGGGGTCGCGACGGGGATCAGCCCCAGCATTTT
once,TRBJ2-5,TRBD2,TRBV13,CASSSGLEGYQETQYF,TGTGCCAGCAGCTCCGGACTAGAGGGGTACCAAGAGACCCAGTACTTC
-,TRBJ2-5,TRBD2,TRBV24-1,CATSDPGLAATQYF,TGTGCCACCAGTGATCCGGGGCTAGCGGCGACCCAGTACTTC
-,TRBJ1-1,-,TRBV18,CASSPPSTPGAKAFF,TGTGCCAGCTCCCCGCCCTCCACACCGGGGGCAAAAGCTTTCTTT
-,TRBJ2-2,-,TRBV7-2,CASSIQGVSDTGELFF,TGTGCCAGCAGCATCCAAGGGGTTTCGGACACCGGGGAGCTGTTTTTT
-,TRBJ1-1,TRBD1,TRBV6-5,CASSQGAAPNTEAFF,TGTGCCAGCAGCCAGGGGGCCGCGCCAAACACTGAAGCTTTCTTT
-,TRBJ1-5,-,TRBV6-2/TRBV6-3,CASSTPLTWPKGNQPQHF,TGTGCCAGCAGTACGCCACTAACATGGCCGAAGGGCAATCAGCCCCAGCATTTT
-,TRBJ1-2,TRBD1,TRBV19,CASRVGQTGKDYGYTF,TGTGCCAGTAGAGTGGGCCAGACAGGGAAAGACTATGGCTACACCTTC
-,TRBJ2-1,-,TRBV5-1,CASSWGDAEQFF,TGCGCCAGCAGCTGGGGGGACGCTGAGCAGTTCTTC
-,TRBJ1-2,-,TRBV10-1,CASSESHYGYTF,TGCGCCAGCAGTGAGTCACACTATGGCTACACCTTC
few,TRBJ2-2,TRBD2,TRBV18,CASSPQRGEYTGELFF,TGTGCCAGCTCACCCCAGCGGGGGGAATACACCGGGGAGCTGTTTTTT
-,TRBJ2-1,TRBD2,TRBV5-4,CASSGRGRLYNEQFF,TGTGCCAGCAGCGGGAGGGGCCGGTTATACAATGAGCAGTTCTTC
-,TRBJ1-2,-,TRBV7-3,CASSLDPTGNYGYTF,TGTGCCAGCAGCTTAGACCCAACGGGGAACTATGGCTACACCTTC
-,TRBJ2-7,TRBD2,TRBV9,CASSVTSGSYEQYF,TGTGCCAGCAGCGTCACTAGCGGCTCCTACGAGCAGTACTTC
-,TRBJ2-1,TRBD2,TRBV13,CASSQRGSGVYNEQFF,TGTGCCAGCAGCCAGCGGGGATCCGGGGTATACAATGAGCAGTTCTTC
-,TRBJ2-7,TRBD1,TRBV4-1,CASSQAGTAAYEQYF,TGCGCCAGCAGCCAAGCCGGGACAGCTGCTTACGAGCAGTACTTC
-,TRBJ2-2,-,TRBV7-2,CASSQGLTTGELFF,TGTGCCAGCAGCCAAGGACTAACGACCGGGGAGCTGTTTTTT
-,TRBJ1-1,TRBD1,TRBV27,CASSSGQGLAFF,TGTGCCAGCAGTTCCGGACAGGGTTTAGCTTTCTTT
-,TRBJ1-1,-,TRBV19,CASSTAALRNTEAFF,TGTGCCAGTAGTACGGCGGCCCTTAGGAACACTGAAGCTTTCTTT
-,TRBJ1-4,TRBD1,TRBV3-1/TRBV3-2,CASSHGTGGEKLFF,TGTGCCAGCAGCCACGGGACAGGGGGTGAAAAACTGTTTTTT
once,TRBJ2-4,-,TRBV6-2/TRBV6-3,CASSRRAPAKNIQYF,TGTGCCAGCAGTCGCCGGGCCCCAGCCAAAAACATTCAGTACTTC
-,TRBJ2-7,-,TRBV21-1,CASSKGSQGPSYEQYF,TGTGCCAGCAGCAAAGGGAGTCAGGGGCCGTCCTACGAGCAGTACTTC
-,TRBJ1-2,-,TRBV24-1,CATSDSMGRDYTF,TGTGCCACCAGTGATTCCATGGGTAGGGACTACACCTTC
once,TRBJ2-2,-,TRBV5-5,CASSLVSGTFTGELFF,TGTGCCAGCAGCTTGGTTTCAGGAACTTTCACCGGGGAGCTGTTTTTT
-,TRBJ1-4,-,TRBV7-9,CASRRENEKLFF,TGTGCCAGCAGACGAGAAAATGAAAAACTGTTTTTT
-,TRBJ1-4,-,TRBV30,CAWSMLREKLFF,TGTGCCTGGAGTATGCTACGGGAAAAACTGTTTTTT
-,TRBJ2-7,-,TRBV5-1,CASSLVPGASYEQYF,TGCGCCAGCAGCTTGGTGCCAGGGGCCTCCTACGAGCAGTACTTC
-,TRBJ2-3,TRBD2,TRBV5-1,CASSLMGLAGGTDTQYF,TGCGCCAGCAGCTTAATGGGACTAGCGGGGGGCACAGATACGCAGTATTTT
-,TRBJ1-1,-,TRBV19,CASSILGDSLEAFF,TGTGCCAGTAGTATTTTGGGAGATTCATTAGAAGCTTTCTTT
-,TRBJ1-6,TRBD1,TRBV7-9,CASSSDRTGRGSPLHF,TGTGCCAGCAGCTCAGACCGGACAGGGAGGGGTTCACCCCTCCACTTT
-,TRBJ1-1,TRBD1,TRBV6-5,CASSSSGRGVTEAFF,TGTGCCAGCAGTTCCTCCGGCAGGGGGGTTACTGAAGCTTTCTTT
-,TRBJ1-2,-,TRBV2,CASRSQSYTF,TGTGCCAGCCGCTCGCAGAGCTACACCTTC
-,TRBJ1-5,-,TRBV4-1,CASSQGQISNQPQHF,TGCGCCAGCAGCCAAGGGCAGATTAGCAATCAGCCCCAGCATTTT
-,TRBJ1-1,-,TRBV7-3,CASSLTLNTEAFF,TGTGCCAGCAGCTTAACGTTGAACACTGAAGCTTTCTTT
-,TRBJ1-2,-,TRBV28,CASSFSAGGPSYGYTF,TGTGCCAGCAGTTTTTCGGCAGGAGGTCCGTCCTATGGCTACACCTTC
-,TRBJ2-3,TRBD2,TRBV5-4,CASSLAPRTSGGIYTDTQYF,TGTGCCAGCAGCTTGGCCCCCCGGACTAGCGGGGGGATCTACACAGATACGCAGTATTTT
-,TRBJ1-5,TRBD1,TRBV2,CASSYGQGQTQPQHF,TGTGCCAGCAGTTACGGACAGGGCCAGACTCAGCCCCAGCATTTT
once,TRBJ2-2,-,TRBV7-9,CASIPQRQGSGELFF,TGTGCCAGCATCCCCCAGCGGCAGGGGTCCGGGGAGCTGTTTTTT